This TCR beta chain derives from a study of shared clonotypes between healthy human individuals. Sequenced by immunoSEQ multiplex PCR; TCRdb stores in-frame clones only, minus some. The sample holds about 340,000 clones; about 70% are singletons and the top ten take about 10%. This CDR3 is 15 amino acids long. Germline V gene sequence: CDR1 SGHKS, CDR2 YYEKEE (reference sequence). V was clipped by 0 bases and J by 3 bases; unmatched bases: 4. Of note for this clone: This sample also contains other DNA sequences that code for the same CDR3.

This chain connects TRBV5-5 to TRBJ2-7, with 9 bases lining up with TRBD2. The sequencing sample was made of memory CD4+ T cells sorted from blood. As for subset: CD45RA-negative fraction. This TCR came from a man aged 30 to 39 in good health. The CDR3 region has the DNA TGTGCCAGCAGCTTGGGTCTAGCGGGACTCTACGAGCAGTACTTC. Its translation is CASSLGLAGLYEQYF.